This T cell receptor (beta chain) was found in a study of shared clonotypes between healthy human individuals. For every subset, genomic DNA was evenly distributed across several immunoSEQ plates. Repertoires were generated with immunoSEQ multiplex PCR, while TCRdb's copy carries only in-frame clones and drops some. The table shows approximately 350,000 clones, with roughly 96% occurring only once. CCR7-negative CD45RA+ TemRA cells were combined with CD45RO+ cells to form CD8 memory. Trimming at V came to 8 bases and at J to 2 bases, leaving 7 bases not matched to a gene. The CDR3 covers 14 residues. Per the germline V gene, CDR1 is SNHLY and CDR2 is FYNNEI.

This clonotype was obtained from a young man in good health. The rearrangement uses TRBV2 and TRBJ2-3, with 7 bases matching TRBD2. The sample comprised memory CD8+ T cells sorted from blood. Indicated subset: CD45RO+ cells pooled with CCR7-negative TemRA cells. The CDR3 nucleotides are TGTGCCAGCCTTCAGCGGGGTTACACAGATACGCAGTATTTT. Translation: CASLQRGYTDTQYF.